What follows describes a single T cell receptor (beta chain). This entry is derived from a study of blood T cell repertoires in COVID-19. As for the study in general: T cells, B-cell-depleted T cells, or PBMCs provided the cDNA or gDNA that served as material.

The V gene's germline CDR1 is LGHDT and CDR2 YNNKEL (reference sequence). The V segment lost 6 bases and the J segment 4 bases; nucleotides outside the gene matches: 5. The CDR3 sequence is 14 residues long. Using immunoSEQ multiplex PCR, the repertoire was profiled, and TCRdb retains in-frame clones only, with some absent. Of about 200,000 clones in the sample, around four fifths were seen once. The V gene is TRBV3-1 (or the pseudogene TRBV3-2), the J gene TRBJ2-2; 7 positions match TRBD2. Input material: peripheral blood. The source is a man in his forties with acute or convalescent COVID-19. CDR3 sequence reads: CASRSSGPTGELFF. The DNA for the CDR3 is TGTGCCAGCAGATCTAGCGGCCCCACCGGGGAGCTGTTTTTT.